These 28 T cell receptor beta chains were sequenced from one sample in a study of cytomegalovirus exposure and HLA in healthy donors. The PCR was carried out with 60 Vbeta primers and 13 Jbeta primers. The repertoire was sequenced with immunoSEQ multiplex PCR; TCRdb's copy has only in-frame clones and lacks some. This table holds approximately 150,000 clones, around 65% found once. Sequences were obtained from PBMCs. The receptor source for this set is a woman aged 60 to 75 in good health and CMV-seronegative.

The gene calls are TRBV11-2 and TRBJ2-2; possible D gene TRBD2, 5 bases. The CDR3 is 13 residues long. Germline assignment: CDR1 SGHAT and CDR2 FQNNGV. With 2 bases removed from V and 6 bases from J, the gap between germline ends came to 7 bases. Here the CDR3 reads CASSLLGAGELFF. The CDR3 nucleotides read TGTGCCAGCAGCTTACTCGGGGCCGGGGAGCTGTTTTTT.

J is TRBJ2-3 and V is TRBV5-1, with 8 bases aligning to TRBD2. Germline lookup yields CDR1 SGHRS and CDR2 YFSETQ. CDR3 length: 15 amino acids. The trim removed 5 bases at V and 3 bases at J, leaving 8 bases unmatched. Here the CDR3 DNA reads TGCGCCAGCAGTACGGAACGGGGGGGGACAGATACGCAGTATTTT. It translates to CASSTERGGTDTQYF.

The genes are TRBV27 and TRBJ2-7; D unresolved. With 2 bases removed from V and 2 bases from J, the gap between germline ends came to 13 bases. The germline CDR1 and CDR2 sequences are MNHEY and SMNVEV (reference sequence). The CDR3 spans 15 residues. The CDR3 loop reads CASSLKPGPTYEQYF. In nucleotides, the CDR3 is TGTGCCAGCAGTTTAAAACCTGGCCCGACCTACGAGCAGTACTTC.

The chain links TRBV19 to TRBJ1-6, with 8 nucleotides matching TRBD1. The CDR3 totals 15 residues. Per germline, CDR1 LNHDA and CDR2 SQIVND (reference sequence). V was pared by 5 bases and J by 7 bases, with 7 bases of the junction left unmatched. The CDR3 DNA reads as TGTGCCAGTAGTGGGGGACAGGCTCAAAATTCACCCCTCCACTTT. Protein: CASSGGQAQNSPLHF.

The chain recombines TRBV5-5 with TRBJ1-1, with 7 bases that match TRBD1. With V trimmed by 5 bases and J by 3 bases, 13 bases remained unmatched. The CDR3 runs to 16 residues. CDR1 is SGHKS and CDR2 is YYEKEE in the germline V gene (reference sequence). CDR3 region: CASSRPQGKEDTEAFF. The CDR3 DNA reads TGTGCCAGCAGTCGCCCACAGGGGAAGGAGGACACTGAAGCTTTCTTT.

The V and J genes are TRBV28 and TRBJ2-7; D is ambiguous. This CDR3 has 15 amino acids. Trimming stripped 5 bases from V and 4 bases from J, with 18 bases between. Germline V lookup: CDR1 MDHEN, CDR2 SYDVKM. The CDR3 region is CASSPKTRRFYEQYF. The CDR3 bases are TGTGCCAGCAGTCCGAAGACAAGAAGGTTTTACGAGCAGTACTTC. The complete variable domain, with remaining parts taken from reference TRBV28 and TRBJ2-7, reads DVKVTQSSRYLVKRTGEKVFLECVQDMDHENMFWYRQDPGLGLRLIYFSYDVKMKEKGDIPEGYSVSREKKERFSLILESASTNQTSMYLCASSPKTRRFYEQYFGPGTRLTVT.

The gene calls are TRBV12-5 and TRBJ2-7; maybe TRBD1 (6 bases). Germline lookup yields CDR1 LGHNT and CDR2 FRNRAP. The CDR3 has 17 residues. The V end lost 0 bases, the J end lost 5 bases, and 20 bases lay between the germline ends. As DNA, the CDR3 is TGTGCTAGTGGTTTGGTACGATCGGTCAGGGGCAAGCACGAGCAGTACTTC. This sequence encodes CASGLVRSVRGKHEQYF.

This rearrangement joins TRBV7-2 to TRBJ1-1, with D possibly matching TRBD1 (5 bases). V gave up 4 bases and J gave up 1 base, with 10 bases separating them. The CDR3 has 14 amino acids. Germline V CDR1 and CDR2: SGHTA, FQGNSA. In nucleotides, the CDR3 is TGTGCCAGCAGCTCCCAGGGTGGGAACACTGAAGCTTTCTTT. This encodes CASSSQGGNTEAFF.

The chain uses TRBV5-1 and TRBJ1-2; 7 nucleotides match TRBD1. The junction had 4 bases not matched to a gene; V was cut back by 4 bases and J by 4 bases. There are 13 residues in the CDR3. Germline-derived CDR1 and CDR2 are SGHRS and YFSETQ. CDR3 sequence reads: CASSNGDSYGYTF. The CDR3 DNA reads TGCGCCAGCAGCAACGGGGACAGCTATGGCTACACCTTC.

The sample holds a few counts of this clone. The genes are TRBV5-1 and TRBJ2-1, with 12 bases fitting TRBD2. V shed 1 base and J 14 bases; nucleotides not matched to a gene: 7. There are 14 residues in the CDR3. Per germline, CDR1 SGHRS and CDR2 YFSETQ. In DNA, the CDR3 is TGCGCCAGCAGCTTGAATCTAGCGGGGGGGCGGAAGTTCTTC. This translates into CASSLNLAGGRKFF.

The chain combines TRBV10-3 with TRBJ1-3, with a weak D call TRBD1 (5 bases). The CDR3 runs 15 residues. V was clipped by 4 bases and J by 4 bases, with 14 bases between them. Germline assignment: CDR1 ENHRY and CDR2 SYGVKD. The chain's CDR3 is CAISGLQARGNTIYF. The CDR3 region has the DNA TGTGCCATCAGTGGCTTACAGGCTAGGGGAAACACCATATATTTT.

A few counts support this clone. The chain links TRBV2 to TRBJ1-4; 8 bases fit TRBD1. V trimming: 7 bases; J trimming: 3 bases; junction bases outside the gene matches: 4. The CDR3 is 14 amino acids. The V gene's germline CDR1 is SNHLY and CDR2 FYNNEI. CDR3 protein: CASNGQGPNEKLFF. The CDR3 nucleotides read TGTGCCAGCAACGGACAGGGCCCTAATGAAAAACTGTTTTTT.

The chain recombines TRBV2 with TRBJ1-5; 7 nucleotides match TRBD1. Germline V lookup: CDR1 SNHLY, CDR2 FYNNEI. V was pared by 6 bases and J by 4 bases, with 6 bases of the junction left unmatched. The CDR3 is 14 amino acids. This CDR3 is CASSGTVLNQPQHF. The CDR3 bases are TGTGCCAGCAGCGGGACAGTCCTAAATCAGCCCCAGCATTTT.

The J gene is TRBJ1-4, the V gene TRBV4-1; 8 bases fit TRBD1. The CDR3 runs 14 residues. The trim removed 4 bases at V and 7 bases at J, leaving 5 bases unmatched. Germline V gives CDR1 MGHRA, CDR2 YSYEKL. CDR3 in DNA: TGCGCCAGCAGCCCCGGACAGGGAGGTGAAAAACTGTTTTTT. This gives the protein CASSPGQGGEKLFF.

This clone was seen only once. The chain uses TRBV7-9 and TRBJ1-2; no clear D. The CDR3 totals 12 residues. Germline values: CDR1 SEHNR, CDR2 FQNEAQ (reference sequence). With 4 bases removed from V and 4 bases from J, the gap between germline ends came to 7 bases. CDR3 region: CASSSQSYGYTF. The CDR3 region has the DNA TGTGCCAGCAGCTCACAAAGCTATGGCTACACCTTC. The whole variable domain, filled in from reference TRBV7-9 and TRBJ1-2, reads DTGVSQNPRHKITKRGQNVTFRCDPISEHNRLYWYRQTLGQGPEFLTYFQNEAQLEKSRLLSDRFSAERPKGSFSTLEIQRTEQGDSAMYLCASSSQSYGYTFGSGTRLTVV.

The chain has TRBV29-1 and TRBJ2-3; 8 bases map to TRBD1. Looked up from germline, CDR1 is SQVTM and CDR2 is ANQGSEA. The V and J ends lost 4 bases and 5 bases, in that order; junction bases with no gene match: 14. The CDR3 is 16 residues long. CDR3 in DNA: TGCAGCGTTGGGGATCGGACAGGGCGGGTAGGAGATACGCAGTATTTT. Translation: CSVGDRTGRVGDTQYF.

The J gene is TRBJ2-2, the V gene TRBV2; possible D gene TRBD1, 6 bases. This CDR3 has 15 amino acids. Trimming cost V 6 bases and J 0 bases, with 11 bases left between them. Germline V CDR1 and CDR2: SNHLY, FYNNEI. CDR3 sequence reads: CASRIQGSNTGELFF. The CDR3 region has the DNA TGTGCCAGCAGGATACAGGGTTCGAACACCGGGGAGCTGTTTTTT.

The V call is TRBV27, the J call TRBJ2-2, with TRBD1 identical over 8 bases. J was trimmed by 1 base and V by 6 bases; bases with no gene match: 19. Germline CDR1 and CDR2: MNHEY and SMNVEV (reference sequence). The CDR3 extends over 20 amino acids. CDR3 sequence: CASSLTVLTGGFRNTGELFF. The DNA of the CDR3 is TGTGCCAGCAGCCTCACGGTCCTAACAGGGGGGTTCCGGAACACCGGGGAGCTGTTTTTT.

V and J are TRBV19 and TRBJ1-1, with 7 bases fitting TRBD1. The CDR3 spans 15 residues. J lost 2 bases, V lost 6 bases, and 9 bases had no gene match. The germline V gene encodes CDR1 LNHDA and CDR2 SQIVND (reference sequence). This CDR3 reads CASSGTDRANTEAFF. The CDR3 region has the DNA TGTGCCAGTAGCGGGACCGACAGGGCTAACACTGAAGCTTTCTTT.

This sequence joins TRBV29-1 and TRBJ2-7, with 10 bases lining up with TRBD2. Looked up from germline, CDR1 is SQVTM and CDR2 is ANQGSEA. Trimming took 6 bases from V and 4 from J; bases not matched to a gene: 3. This CDR3 has 12 residues. The CDR3 loop reads CSVLTSGYEQYF. The CDR3 DNA reads as TGCAGCGTCCTGACTAGCGGGTACGAGCAGTACTTC.

V usage is TRBV13 and J usage is TRBJ2-3; 7 bases are shared with TRBD2. Per germline, CDR1 PRHDT and CDR2 FYEKMQ (reference sequence). V lost 1 base and J lost 2; bases outside the gene matches: 6. This CDR3 is built from 16 residues. Here the CDR3 DNA reads TGTGCCAGCAGCTTAGTGACGGGAGGCTTCACAGATACGCAGTATTTT. Amino acids: CASSLVTGGFTDTQYF.

The chain links TRBV25-1 to TRBJ2-1, with 13 bases lining up with TRBD2. Germline assignment: CDR1 MGHDK and CDR2 SYGVNS. V shed 4 bases, J shed 6 bases, and the junction held 6 bases outside the gene matches. CDR3 length equals 16 residues. The CDR3 loop is CASSGRTSGRSNEQFF. The CDR3 region has the DNA TGTGCCAGCAGTGGTCGGACTAGCGGGAGAAGCAATGAGCAGTTCTTC.

The chain is built from TRBV7-9 and TRBJ2-3; D is perhaps TRBD2 (5 bases). CDR3 length equals 15 residues. CDR1 SEHNR and CDR2 FQNEAQ come from the germline V gene (reference sequence). Trimming cost V 1 base and J 6 bases, with 14 bases left between them. CDR3 DNA sequence: TGTGCCAGCAGCTTAGACGGCGGGCCCGCTGATACGCAGTATTTT. It encodes CASSLDGGPADTQYF.

The chain uses TRBV21-1 and TRBJ2-7; the table's TRBD1 call for D was not verified on the DNA. TRBV21-1 is deemed a pseudogene. This CDR3 contains 18 residues. Here the CDR3 DNA reads TGTGCCAGCAGCCCGTGGACACCGGTCCCCCTGCTTTACTACGAGCAGTACTTC. It translates to CASSPWTPVPLLYYEQYF.

This rearrangement joins TRBV7-9 to TRBJ2-5, with D possibly TRBD2 on 6 matching bases. Trimming shortened V by 0 bases and J by 5 bases, and 10 bases separated the two germline ends. The V gene's germline CDR1 is SEHNR and CDR2 FQNEAQ (reference sequence). The CDR3 contains 14 residues. CDR3 nucleotides: TGTGCCAGCAGCTTAGCGGGGGGTTTGGAGACCCAGTACTTC. Translated, it gives CASSLAGGLETQYF.

The rearrangement joins TRBV19 to TRBJ1-2; a possible D gene is TRBD1 (5 bases). Trimming removed 7 bases at V and 4 bases at J, with 16 bases between. Germline values: CDR1 LNHDA, CDR2 SQIVND (reference sequence). The CDR3 sequence is 14 residues long. The CDR3 DNA reads as TGTGCCAGTAAGGCCAGGGTGGGAGGCTATGGCTACACCTTC. Protein product: CASKARVGGYGYTF.

This chain links TRBV19 with TRBJ1-2; 10 nucleotides match TRBD1. The V segment lost 5 bases and the J segment 6 bases; nucleotides outside the gene matches: 3. This CDR3 is 13 amino acids long. CDR1 LNHDA and CDR2 SQIVND come from the germline V gene (reference sequence). The CDR3 protein is CASSRQGANGYTF. In DNA form, the CDR3 reads TGTGCCAGTAGTCGACAGGGGGCAAATGGCTACACCTTC.

In its sample, this clone was seen many times. V and J are TRBV4-2 and TRBJ2-7; 9 nucleotides agree with TRBD1. The ends lost 4 bases at V and 7 bases at J; junction bases unmatched: 14. This CDR3 is 16 amino acids long. CDR1 LGHNA and CDR2 YNFKEQ come from the germline V gene. The CDR3 region is CASSRGGGQGTREQYF. CDR3 coding DNA: TGTGCCAGCAGCCGAGGAGGGGGACAGGGTACTCGGGAGCAGTACTTC.